This T cell receptor beta chain is from a study of blood T cells in healthy people across ages. The CDR3 has 17 amino acids. In germline, CDR1 is SGHTA, CDR2 FQGTGA. Primed by a sample-barcoded 5' primer and a J-beta primer mix, a second PCR proceeded for about 7 to 11 cycles. One entry per CDR3 protein, called by TCRdb with MiXCR from the 5' RACE reads. The sample contains some 700,000 distinct CDR3 sequences, 35% to 45% of which appear only once. The sequenced sample was blood. The receptor was isolated from an older woman in good health. J is TRBJ2-1 and V is TRBV7-3; 7 bases map to TRBD2. The J call may be wrong; the DNA end is better matched by TRBJ2-7. The CDR3 nucleotides are TGTGCCAGCAGCTTAATTGGGGGGGGGAGCTCCTACAATGAGCAGTACTTC. Encoded protein: CASSLIGGGSSYNEQYF.